The 10 T cell receptor beta chains below come from one sample, sequenced in a study of patients with pleural tuberculosis. TCRdb independently ran MiXCR on the reads; one entry per CDR3 protein. This table holds just under 30,000 distinct CDR3 sequences, more than 15% found once. The specimen was peripheral blood. The receptor set was obtained from a human donor with pleural tuberculosis.

Ten or more counts support this clonotype. The chain is built from TRBV6-2 or TRBV6-3 and TRBJ2-1; D ambiguous. The V end was cut by 0 bases, the J end by 8 bases, with 8 bases between. Germline lookup yields CDR1 MNHEY and CDR2 SVGEGT. There are 13 residues in the CDR3. CDR3 nucleotide sequence: TGTGCCAGCAGTTACTCGAACCCTCATGAGCAGTTCTTC. It encodes CASSYSNPHEQFF.

This chain connects TRBV18 to TRBJ2-3; 8 bases fit TRBD1. The CDR3 contains 13 residues. Germline CDR1 KGHSH, CDR2 LQKENI. J lost 11 bases, V lost 4 bases, and 8 bases had no gene match. CDR3 sequence (DNA): TGTGCCAGCTCACGCGGCGGACAGGGTGAGCAGTATTTT. It encodes CASSRGGQGEQYF.

This clonotype appeared many times. The CDR3 DNA reads TGTGCCAGCAGCTCCCGACAAGGGGGAGCTTTCTTT. This translates into CASSSRQGGAFF. The chain couples TRBV3-1 to TRBJ1-1, with a weak D call TRBD1 (6 bases). V lost 5 bases, J lost 10 bases, and 14 bases lay in between. Germline V gives CDR1 LGHDT, CDR2 YNNKEL (reference sequence). The CDR3 extends over 12 amino acids.

In this sample, this clonotype turned up many times. The V and J genes are TRBV12-3 or TRBV12-4 and TRBJ2-3; no clear D. The ends were cut back, 6 bases at V and 0 bases at J, with 10 bases in the middle. This CDR3 spans 14 amino acids. In nucleotides, the CDR3 is TGTGCCAGCAGCCCCCTCAAGAGCACAGATACGCAGTATTTT. It yields the protein CASSPLKSTDTQYF.

This clonotype is medium-sized in the sample. This rearrangement joins TRBV6-1 to TRBJ1-1; D is ambiguous. The CDR3 consists of 15 residues. V was cut by 5 bases and J by 0 bases, with 13 bases left in between. Germline assignment: CDR1 MNHNS and CDR2 SASEGT. The CDR3 nucleotides read TGTGCCAGCAGTCACGAGGGCGGGGTGAACACTGAAGCTTTCTTT. Encoded protein: CASSHEGGVNTEAFF.

This clonotype was seen ten or more times. The gene calls are TRBV20-1 and TRBJ2-7, with D perhaps given as TRBD1 or TRBD2 (5 bases each). The CDR3 extends over 14 amino acids. Per the germline V gene, CDR1 is DFQATT and CDR2 is SNEGSKA (reference sequence). Trimming shortened V by 6 bases and J by 2 bases, and 17 bases separated the two germline ends. The CDR3: CSANRDLATYEQYF. In nucleotides, the CDR3 is TGCAGTGCCAACCGGGACCTTGCGACCTACGAGCAGTACTTC.

Ten or more counts support this clonotype. This chain uses TRBV6-1 with TRBJ2-1; TRBD2 matches 11 bases. V lost 7 bases and J lost 0; bases outside the gene matches: 11. CDR1 is MNHNS and CDR2 is SASEGT in the germline V gene. CDR3 length: 18 amino acids. CDR3 DNA: TGTGCCAGCATTCAAGGGCTAGCGGGGGGAAGCTCCTACAATGAGCAGTTCTTC. Protein sequence: CASIQGLAGGSSYNEQFF.

This clonotype has a single count. V and J are TRBV20-1 and TRBJ2-3; 9 nucleotides match TRBD2. CDR1 and CDR2 from the germline V gene are DFQATT and SNEGSKA (reference sequence). V lost 7 bases to trimming and J lost 4 bases; unmatched junction nucleotides: 9. The CDR3 length is 14 residues. CDR3 nucleotide sequence: TGCAGTGGGCTAGCGGGGTCCTTGGCAGATACGCAGTATTTT. It yields the protein CSGLAGSLADTQYF.

This clonotype was counted at least ten times. The V and J genes are TRBV2 and TRBJ2-7; 11 nucleotides match TRBD2. This CDR3 is 14 amino acids long. Germline V gene data show CDR1 as SNHLY and CDR2 as FYNNEI. J was trimmed by 2 bases and V by 7 bases; bases with no gene match: 4. Here the CDR3 DNA reads TGTGCCAGCATGGGGACTAGCGGCACCTACGAGCAGTACTTC. Translating it yields CASMGTSGTYEQYF. Combining the CDR3 with reference TRBV2 and TRBJ2-7 gives the whole variable domain EPEVTQTPSHQVTQMGQEVILRCVPISNHLYFYWYRQILGQKVEFLVSFYNNEISEKSEIFDDQFSVERPDGSNFTLKIRSTKLEDSAMYFCASMGTSGTYEQYFGPGTRLTVT.

This clonotype was seen ten or more times. The chain is built from TRBV5-1 and TRBJ2-1; a weak D match, TRBD1 (6 bases). V was shortened by 1 base and J by 6 bases, with 8 bases between the two germline ends. This CDR3 contains 13 residues. Germline assignment: CDR1 SGHRS and CDR2 YFSETQ. CDR3 DNA: TGCGCCAGCAGCTTGCGGACAGTCAATGAGCAGTTCTTC. This encodes CASSLRTVNEQFF.